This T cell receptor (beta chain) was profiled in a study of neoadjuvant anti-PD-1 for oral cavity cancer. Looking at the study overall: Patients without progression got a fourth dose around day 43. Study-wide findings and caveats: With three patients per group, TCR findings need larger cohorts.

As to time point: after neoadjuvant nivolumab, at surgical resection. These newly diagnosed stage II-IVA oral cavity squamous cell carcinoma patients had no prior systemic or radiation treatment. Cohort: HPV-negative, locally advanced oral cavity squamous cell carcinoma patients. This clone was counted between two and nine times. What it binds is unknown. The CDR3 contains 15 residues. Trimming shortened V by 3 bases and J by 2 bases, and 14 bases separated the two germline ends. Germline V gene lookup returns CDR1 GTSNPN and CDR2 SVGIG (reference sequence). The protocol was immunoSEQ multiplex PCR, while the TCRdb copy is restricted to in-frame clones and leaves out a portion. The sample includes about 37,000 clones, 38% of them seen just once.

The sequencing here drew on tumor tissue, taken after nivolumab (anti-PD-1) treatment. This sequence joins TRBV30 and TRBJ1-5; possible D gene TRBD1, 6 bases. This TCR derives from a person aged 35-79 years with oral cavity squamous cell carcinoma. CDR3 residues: CAWRGMGAGNQPQHF. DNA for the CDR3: TGTGCCTGGAGAGGCATGGGGGCAGGCAATCAGCCCCAGCATTTT.